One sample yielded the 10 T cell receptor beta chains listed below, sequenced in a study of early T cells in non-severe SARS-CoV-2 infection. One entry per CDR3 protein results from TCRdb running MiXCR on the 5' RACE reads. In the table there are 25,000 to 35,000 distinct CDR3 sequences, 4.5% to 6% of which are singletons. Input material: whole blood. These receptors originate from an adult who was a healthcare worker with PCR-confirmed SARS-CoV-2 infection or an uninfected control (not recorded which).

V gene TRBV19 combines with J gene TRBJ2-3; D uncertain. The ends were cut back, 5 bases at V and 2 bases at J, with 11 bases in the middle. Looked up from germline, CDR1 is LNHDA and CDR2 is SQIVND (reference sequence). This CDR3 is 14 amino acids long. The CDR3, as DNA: TGTGCCAGTAGTCCAAAGAGAATCACAGATACGCAGTATTTT. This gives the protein CASSPKRITDTQYF.

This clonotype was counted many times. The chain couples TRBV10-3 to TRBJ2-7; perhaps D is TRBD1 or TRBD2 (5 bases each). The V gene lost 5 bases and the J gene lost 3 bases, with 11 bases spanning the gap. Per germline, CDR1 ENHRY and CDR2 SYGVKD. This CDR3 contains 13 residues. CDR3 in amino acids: CAISRDVSYEQYV. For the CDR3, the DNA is TGTGCCATCAGTAGGGACGTAAGCTACGAGCAGTACGTC.

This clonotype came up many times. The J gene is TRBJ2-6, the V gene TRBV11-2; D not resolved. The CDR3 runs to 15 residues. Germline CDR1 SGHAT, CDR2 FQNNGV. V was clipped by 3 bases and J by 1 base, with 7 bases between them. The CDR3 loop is CASSLTTSGANVLTF. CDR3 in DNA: TGTGCCAGCAGCTTGACCACTTCTGGGGCCAACGTCCTGACTTTC.

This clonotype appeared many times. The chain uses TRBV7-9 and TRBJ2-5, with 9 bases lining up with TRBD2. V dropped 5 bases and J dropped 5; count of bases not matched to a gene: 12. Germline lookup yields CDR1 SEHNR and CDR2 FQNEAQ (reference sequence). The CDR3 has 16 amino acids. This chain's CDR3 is CASSERGSGSGETQYF. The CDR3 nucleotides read TGTGCCAGCAGCGAGAGGGGTAGCGGGAGTGGCGAGACCCAGTACTTC.

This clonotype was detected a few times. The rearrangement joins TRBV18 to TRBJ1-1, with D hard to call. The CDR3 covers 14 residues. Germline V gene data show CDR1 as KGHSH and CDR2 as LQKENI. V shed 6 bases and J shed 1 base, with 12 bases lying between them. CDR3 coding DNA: TGTGCCAGCTCCCGGCAAGGATCGAACACTGAAGCTTTCTTT. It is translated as CASSRQGSNTEAFF.

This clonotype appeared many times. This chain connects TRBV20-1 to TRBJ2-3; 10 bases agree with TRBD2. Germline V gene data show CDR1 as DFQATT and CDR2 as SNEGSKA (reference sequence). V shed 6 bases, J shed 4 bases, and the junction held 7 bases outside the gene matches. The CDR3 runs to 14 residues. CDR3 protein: CSAHQREGADTQYF. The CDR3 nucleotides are TGCAGTGCCCATCAGCGGGAGGGTGCAGATACGCAGTATTTT.

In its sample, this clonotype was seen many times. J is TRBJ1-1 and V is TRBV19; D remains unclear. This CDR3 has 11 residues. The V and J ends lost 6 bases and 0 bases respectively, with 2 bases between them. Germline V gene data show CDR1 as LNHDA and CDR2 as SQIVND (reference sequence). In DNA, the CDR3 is TGTGCCAGTAGGTTGAACACTGAAGCTTTCTTT. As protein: CASRLNTEAFF.

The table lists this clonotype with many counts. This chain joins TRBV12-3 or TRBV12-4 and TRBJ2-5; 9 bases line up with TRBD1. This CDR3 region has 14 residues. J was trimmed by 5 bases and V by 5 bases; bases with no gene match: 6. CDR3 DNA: TGTGCCAGCAGTGAATGGACAGGGGAGGAGACCCAGTACTTC. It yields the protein CASSEWTGEETQYF.

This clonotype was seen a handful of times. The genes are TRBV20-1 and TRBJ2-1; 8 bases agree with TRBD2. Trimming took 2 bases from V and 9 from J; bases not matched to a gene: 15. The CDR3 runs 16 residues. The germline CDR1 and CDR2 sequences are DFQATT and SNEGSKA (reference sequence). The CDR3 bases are TGCAGTGCTAGAAGGCAGGGACTAGGTGGGGAGGCTGAGCAGTTCTTC. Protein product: CSARRQGLGGEAEQFF.

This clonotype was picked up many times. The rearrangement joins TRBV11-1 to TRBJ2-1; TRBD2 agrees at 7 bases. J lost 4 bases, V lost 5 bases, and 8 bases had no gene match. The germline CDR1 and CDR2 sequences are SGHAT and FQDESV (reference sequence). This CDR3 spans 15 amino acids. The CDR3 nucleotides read TGTGCCAGCAGCCCGGTTCTAGCGGATTACAATGAGCAGTTCTTC. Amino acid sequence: CASSPVLADYNEQFF.